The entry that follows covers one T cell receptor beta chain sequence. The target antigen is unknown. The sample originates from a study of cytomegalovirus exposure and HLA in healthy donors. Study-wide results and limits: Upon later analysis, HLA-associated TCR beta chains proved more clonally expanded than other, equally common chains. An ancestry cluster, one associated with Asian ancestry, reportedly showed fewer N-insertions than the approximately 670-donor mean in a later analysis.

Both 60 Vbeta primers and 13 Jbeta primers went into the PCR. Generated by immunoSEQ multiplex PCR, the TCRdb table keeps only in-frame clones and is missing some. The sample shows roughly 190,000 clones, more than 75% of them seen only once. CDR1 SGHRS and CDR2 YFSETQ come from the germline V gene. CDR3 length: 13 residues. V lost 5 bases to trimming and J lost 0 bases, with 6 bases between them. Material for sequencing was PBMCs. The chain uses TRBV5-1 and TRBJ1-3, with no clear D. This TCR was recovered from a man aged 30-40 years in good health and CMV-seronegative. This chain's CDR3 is CASSSYSGNTIYF. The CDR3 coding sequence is TGCGCCAGCAGTTCCTACTCTGGAAACACCATATATTTT.